This is a list of T cell receptor beta chains from one sample in a study of blood T cells in healthy people across ages. TCRdb re-derived calls from the 5' RACE reads in MiXCR, one entry per CDR3 protein. The sample carries roughly 680,000 distinct CDR3 sequences, roughly 21% recorded once. The sample taken for sequencing was blood. All receptors come from a man between 65 and 79 years old in good health. Each CDR3 is given with its conserved first and last residue. Fields, in order: J gene, clone size, V gene, D gene, CDR3 DNA, CDR3 protein. D genes are given only for firm matches. Not every row has a clone size; where given, it reads once, few, many or a size class.

J: TRBJ1-2; size: NA; V: TRBV12-3/TRBV12-4; D: NA; DNA: TGTGCCAGCAGCCAGGAGGGGAGGGATGGCTACACCTTC; CDR3: CASSQEGRDGYTF
J: TRBJ2-1; size: NA; V: TRBV28; D: TRBD1; DNA: TGTGCCAGCAGTGCCCGGACAGGATCCAAATACAATGAGCAGTTCTTC; CDR3: CASSARTGSKYNEQFF
J: TRBJ2-5; size: few; V: TRBV20-1; D: TRBD1; DNA: TGCAAGGGACAGGGGATCCAAGAGACCCAGTACTTC; CDR3: CKGQGIQETQYF
J: TRBJ2-5; size: many; V: TRBV5-1; D: TRBD1; DNA: TGCGCCAGCAGCCTATCACAGGGGGCCCAAGAGACCCAGTACTTC; CDR3: CASSLSQGAQETQYF
J: TRBJ1-2; size: NA; V: TRBV15; D: NA; DNA: TGTGCCACCAGCAGAGATCTGGGGCAGTCCTATGGCTACACCTTC; CDR3: CATSRDLGQSYGYTF
J: TRBJ2-5; size: NA; V: TRBV4-3; D: TRBD2; DNA: TGCGCCAGCAGCCAAGAGCCTAGCGGGAGAGGAGAGACCCAGTACTTC; CDR3: CASSQEPSGRGETQYF
J: TRBJ2-1; size: NA; V: TRBV7-2; D: TRBD1; DNA: TGTGCCAGCAGCTTATCAGGGACAGCCTATGAGCAGTTCTTC; CDR3: CASSLSGTAYEQFF
J: TRBJ2-5; size: NA; V: TRBV6-5; D: TRBD2; DNA: TGTGCCAGCAGTTACAACGGACTAGCGGGAGAGACCCAGTACTTC; CDR3: CASSYNGLAGETQYF
J: TRBJ1-4; size: few; V: TRBV5-1; D: NA; DNA: TGCGCCAGCAGCTTCGACGGACAAGGTGAAAAACTGTTTTTT; CDR3: CASSFDGQGEKLFF
J: TRBJ2-7; size: NA; V: TRBV14; D: NA; DNA: TGTGCCAGCAGCCGACTTAGCGGAGGGGCCTACGAGCAGTACTTC; CDR3: CASSRLSGGAYEQYF
J: TRBJ1-5; size: few; V: TRBV20-1; D: TRBD1; DNA: TGCAGTGCTAGAGATTTGGGGACAGGGGCCAATCAGCCCCAGCATTTT; CDR3: CSARDLGTGANQPQHF
J: TRBJ2-1; size: many; V: TRBV10-3; D: TRBD2; DNA: TGTGCCATCCGGCGGGAGCTTGAGCAGTTCTTC; CDR3: CAIRRELEQFF
J: TRBJ2-1; size: few; V: TRBV10-3; D: NA; DNA: TGTGCCATCAGTGGTCGGGACAATGAGCAGTTCTTC; CDR3: CAISGRDNEQFF
J: TRBJ2-4; size: NA; V: TRBV29-1; D: TRBD1; DNA: TGCAGCGTGAGTAGACAGGGGGCTGGAAACATTCAGTACTTC; CDR3: CSVSRQGAGNIQYF
J: TRBJ2-5; size: NA; V: TRBV7-8; D: NA; DNA: TGTGCCAGCAGCCCCAGTCGGGTTTTGCAGGTTTTGACAGAGACCCAGTACTTC; CDR3: CASSPSRVLQVLTETQYF
J: TRBJ2-3; size: few; V: TRBV18; D: NA; DNA: TGTGCCAGCTCACCGACCTTACCAGATACGCAGTATTTT; CDR3: CASSPTLPDTQYF
J: TRBJ2-7; size: NA; V: TRBV21-1; D: NA; DNA: TGTGCCAGCAGCAAAATGACGACTAGCGGGGATTCGGGCGAGCAGTGCTTC; CDR3: CASSKMTTSGDSGEQCF
J: TRBJ2-7; size: NA; V: TRBV7-2; D: TRBD2; DNA: TGTGCCAGCAGCCCTAGGGGCAGCGGGATTCGTGAGCAGTACTTC; CDR3: CASSPRGSGIREQYF
J: TRBJ2-3; size: few; V: TRBV7-7; D: TRBD2; DNA: TGTGCTAGCAGCCCCGGACTAGGCATCGATACGCAGTATTTT; CDR3: CASSPGLGIDTQYF
J: TRBJ2-1; size: few; V: TRBV12-3/TRBV12-4; D: NA; DNA: TGTGCCAGCAGTCGTCGGGAAACCAATGAGCAGTTCTTC; CDR3: CASSRRETNEQFF
J: TRBJ2-3; size: few; V: TRBV7-9; D: NA; DNA: TGTGCCAGCAGCCCGACCGACCGGCGGACAGATACGCAGTATTTT; CDR3: CASSPTDRRTDTQYF
J: TRBJ2-6; size: many; V: TRBV10-1; D: TRBD1; DNA: TGCGCCAGCAGTGCGGGCAGGGGGTCTTCTGGGGCCAACGTCCTGACTTTC; CDR3: CASSAGRGSSGANVLTF
J: TRBJ2-7; size: NA; V: TRBV5-1; D: TRBD1; DNA: TGCGCCAGCAGCCCCTGGGACAGGGGTAGCGAGCAGTACTTC; CDR3: CASSPWDRGSEQYF
J: TRBJ2-7; size: NA; V: TRBV5-6; D: NA; DNA: TGTGCCAGCAGCTTGCCCTACTCCTACGAGCAGTACTTC; CDR3: CASSLPYSYEQYF
J: TRBJ1-1; size: NA; V: TRBV10-3; D: NA; DNA: TGTGCCATCAGAGTTCAGGGATCGGGAACTGAAGCTTTCTTT; CDR3: CAIRVQGSGTEAFF
J: TRBJ2-3; size: NA; V: TRBV3-1; D: NA; DNA: TGTGCCAGCAGCCAAGGCTGGACTCCGGGCACAGATACGCAGTATTTT; CDR3: CASSQGWTPGTDTQYF
J: TRBJ2-7; size: NA; V: TRBV15; D: TRBD1; DNA: TGTGCCACCAGCCCCCGGGACAGGGGCGAGCAGTACTTC; CDR3: CATSPRDRGEQYF
J: TRBJ1-2; size: few; V: TRBV24-1; D: NA; DNA: TGTGCCACCAGTGATTTGCATGGCAGAAGCCCCCATTATGGCTACACCTTC; CDR3: CATSDLHGRSPHYGYTF
J: TRBJ2-7; size: NA; V: TRBV7-2; D: TRBD1; DNA: TGTGCCAGCAGCTTAGGTTCAGGGGGCCACGAGCAGTACTTC; CDR3: CASSLGSGGHEQYF
J: TRBJ1-1; size: NA; V: TRBV6-6; D: TRBD1; DNA: TGTGCCAGCAACCAAGGACAGGGGCGGACTGAAGCTTTCTTT; CDR3: CASNQGQGRTEAFF
J: TRBJ1-4; size: many; V: TRBV3-1; D: NA; DNA: TGTGCCAGCAGCCACAGGGGTGGTGAAAAACTGTTTTTT; CDR3: CASSHRGGEKLFF
J: TRBJ2-5; size: few; V: TRBV4-1; D: NA; DNA: TGCGCCAGCAGCGGGACTTGGGGAAACCAAGAGACCCAGTACTTC; CDR3: CASSGTWGNQETQYF
J: TRBJ2-1; size: many; V: TRBV7-2; D: TRBD2; DNA: TGTGCCAGCAGCTTACAACCTAGCGGAAGATACAATGAGCAGTTCTTC; CDR3: CASSLQPSGRYNEQFF
J: TRBJ2-7; size: NA; V: TRBV2; D: NA; DNA: TGTGCCAGCAGTGAGTCAGGGGGGGGGCCTACTAATTCCTACGAGCAGTACTTC; CDR3: CASSESGGGPTNSYEQYF
J: TRBJ1-1; size: NA; V: TRBV6-1; D: NA; DNA: TGTGCCAGCAGTGACGTACATGGTGGCACTGAAGCTTTCTTT; CDR3: CASSDVHGGTEAFF
J: TRBJ1-5; size: NA; V: TRBV9; D: NA; DNA: TGTGCCAGCAGCACGGGACCTCCCCGGGAGCAGCCCCAGCATTTT; CDR3: CASSTGPPREQPQHF
J: TRBJ2-3; size: many; V: TRBV5-1; D: TRBD2; DNA: TGCGCCAGCAGCTTGGGGCGTTCTAGCGGGAGAGTAACAGATACGCAGTATTTT; CDR3: CASSLGRSSGRVTDTQYF
J: TRBJ2-3; size: few; V: TRBV20-1; D: NA; DNA: TGCAGTGCTAGAGTAGGGGTCACAGATACGCAGTATTTT; CDR3: CSARVGVTDTQYF
J: TRBJ2-6; size: many; V: TRBV5-1; D: NA; DNA: TGCGCCAGCACCTTGGGTCTATCCAGCTCTGGGGCCAACGTCCTGACTTTC; CDR3: CASTLGLSSSGANVLTF
J: TRBJ1-2; size: NA; V: TRBV20-1; D: NA; DNA: TGCAGTGCTAGAGTGGGAGGGGCCTATGGCTACACCTTC; CDR3: CSARVGGAYGYTF
J: TRBJ2-1; size: NA; V: TRBV20-1; D: TRBD2; DNA: TGCAGTGCTAGACCCCACCGACTAGCCAGGACCCATGAGCAGTTCTTC; CDR3: CSARPHRLARTHEQFF
J: TRBJ2-5; size: few; V: TRBV28; D: NA; DNA: TGTGCCAGCATTCCGAGTTCGGGGGCAGGGTACCAAGAGACCCAGTACTTC; CDR3: CASIPSSGAGYQETQYF
J: TRBJ2-3; size: few; V: TRBV5-1; D: TRBD1; DNA: TGCGCCAGCAGCTTGGTGACAGGGGGAATTGATACGCAGTATTTT; CDR3: CASSLVTGGIDTQYF
J: TRBJ2-1; size: NA; V: TRBV18; D: TRBD1; DNA: TGTGCCAGTTCTGTCTACAGGGGGGTTAATGAGCAGTTCTTC; CDR3: CASSVYRGVNEQFF
J: TRBJ2-7; size: few; V: TRBV3-1; D: NA; DNA: TGTGCCAGCAGCCAACTAATGTCTGTACGGCGGCCGAACGAGCAGTACTTC; CDR3: CASSQLMSVRRPNEQYF
J: TRBJ1-5; size: NA; V: TRBV2; D: NA; DNA: TGTGCCAGCAGTGATGCTGGGGCCGGCAATCAGCCCCAGCATTTT; CDR3: CASSDAGAGNQPQHF
J: TRBJ2-2; size: many; V: TRBV3-1; D: TRBD2; DNA: TGTGCCAGCGGGCTAGCGGGAGGACGAACCGGGGAGCTGTTTTTT; CDR3: CASGLAGGRTGELFF
J: TRBJ2-2; size: NA; V: TRBV24-1; D: NA; DNA: TGTGCCACCAGTGATCGTCGCCCAGGGACAACCGGGGAGCTGTTTTTT; CDR3: CATSDRRPGTTGELFF
J: TRBJ2-5; size: many; V: TRBV4-1; D: TRBD2; DNA: TGCGCCAGCAGCTTTCTTACTAGCGCCCAAGAGACCCAGTACTTC; CDR3: CASSFLTSAQETQYF
J: TRBJ2-3; size: NA; V: TRBV7-2; D: TRBD2; DNA: TGTGCCAGCAGCTTAGTCCCTAGCGGGGGAGATACGCAGTATTTT; CDR3: CASSLVPSGGDTQYF
J: TRBJ1-5; size: few; V: TRBV20-1; D: TRBD1; DNA: TGCAGTGCTAAAGCAGGGGGCACCCAGCCCCAGCATTTT; CDR3: CSAKAGGTQPQHF
J: TRBJ2-2; size: NA; V: TRBV3-1; D: NA; DNA: TGTGCCAGCAGCCAAGAGGCCGTGCGCGGGACGAACACCTGGGAGCTGTTTTTT; CDR3: CASSQEAVRGTNTWELFF
J: TRBJ2-3; size: NA; V: TRBV7-9; D: NA; DNA: TGTGCCAGCAGCGAACAGGGGGGGAGGACAGATACGCAGTATTTT; CDR3: CASSEQGGRTDTQYF
J: TRBJ2-1; size: few; V: TRBV7-9; D: NA; DNA: TGTGCCAGCAGCTTGGACATCGCAGAATACAATGAGCAGTTCTTC; CDR3: CASSLDIAEYNEQFF